The 10 T cell receptor beta chains below all came from one sample that was sequenced in a study of cytomegalovirus exposure and HLA in healthy donors (dated by TCRdb to the late 2010s). To prepare the library, the immunoSEQ multiplex PCR assay was applied. For the multiplex PCR, a mixture combining 60 forward primers for TCR Vbeta segments and 13 reverse primers for TCR Jbeta segments was used. TCRdb limited this immuneACCESS table to in-frame rearrangements with V and J called. A share of clones is missing; checked studies link under half to unresolved V genes, and the rest is unexplained. The sample table lists 150,000 to 200,000 clones, roughly 75% of them with a count of one. 5.7% of the sample belongs to the ten largest clones. The sample taken for sequencing was PBMCs. These receptors came from a middle-aged man in good health and CMV-seronegative.

Concerning this clone: One end of the junction does not line up with germline, which may come from a read error. Other nucleotide sequences in the sample specify the same CDR3. This chain uses TRBV4-1 with TRBJ2-7; 11 nucleotides agree with TRBD2. CDR1 and CDR2 from the germline V gene are MGHRA and YSYEKL. The CDR3 sequence is 16 residues long. CDR3 loop: CASSVGTSGNSYEQYF. The CDR3 bases are TGCGCCAGCAGCGTCGGGACTAGCGGCAACTCCTACGAGCAATACTTC.

This chain joins TRBV6-5 and TRBJ2-5; perhaps TRBD1 as D (5 bases). The CDR3 has 16 amino acids. The germline gives CDR1 MNHEY, CDR2 SVGAGI. Between the trimmed V and J ends, which lost 2 bases and 0 bases, there was a span of 13 bases. CDR3: CASSYGAGKDQETQYF. Here the CDR3 DNA reads TGTGCCAGCAGTTACGGGGCAGGGAAGGACCAAGAGACCCAGTACTTC.

The sample holds one count of this clone. The chain recombines TRBV19 with TRBJ1-4; 9 bases align to TRBD1. J gave up 8 bases and V 4 bases, and 11 bases lay outside the gene matches. The CDR3 spans 16 residues. Germline values: CDR1 LNHDA, CDR2 SQIVND (reference sequence). This CDR3 is CASSTLGQGEREKLFF. CDR3 nucleotide sequence: TGTGCCAGTAGTACCCTGGGACAGGGCGAAAGAGAAAAACTGTTTTTT. Full variable domain (outside the CDR3, taken from reference TRBV19 and TRBJ1-4): DGGITQSPKYLFRKEGQNVTLSCEQNLNHDAMYWYRQDPGQGLRLIYYSQIVNDFQKGDIAEGYSVSREKKESFPLTVTSAQKNPTAFYLCASSTLGQGEREKLFFGSGTQLSVL.

The rearrangement links TRBV5-1 to TRBJ2-1; possibly TRBD2 for D (6 bases). CDR1 and CDR2 from the germline V gene are SGHRS and YFSETQ. Deletions cut 4 bases from V and 8 bases from J, with 19 bases between. CDR3 length equals 15 residues. CDR3 DNA: TGCGCCAGCAGCCCAAGGGGACTCCCGACCGATGAGCAGTTCTTC. Its protein is CASSPRGLPTDEQFF.

This chain uses TRBV9 with TRBJ1-2; D is possibly TRBD1 (6 bases). Trimming took off 4 bases at V and 6 bases at J, with 10 bases between the two ends. The CDR3 runs 12 residues. CDR1 is SGDLS and CDR2 is YYNGEE in the germline V gene. CDR3 sequence (DNA): TGTGCCAGCAGCTACCACAGGGATGGCTACACCTTC. This sequence encodes CASSYHRDGYTF.

This sequence joins TRBV7-8 and TRBJ2-2, with 7 bases that match TRBD2. The CDR3 loop spans 15 amino acids. Germline V gene lookup returns CDR1 SGHVS and CDR2 FQNEAQ. Losses at the gene ends were 6 bases for V and 0 bases for J; bases not matched to a gene: 4. In nucleotides, the CDR3 is TGTGCCAGCAGACCAGCGGGAACGAACACCGGGGAGCTGTTTTTT. Translation gives CASRPAGTNTGELFF.

The chain uses TRBV29-1 and TRBJ2-7; TRBD1 matches at 7 bases. The CDR3 contains 13 residues. Unmatched junction bases numbered 2, after V lost 1 base and J lost 2 bases. CDR1 is SQVTM and CDR2 is ANQGSEA in the germline V gene. CDR3 residues: CSVEGGGPYEQYF. In DNA form, the CDR3 reads TGCAGCGTTGAAGGAGGGGGCCCCTACGAGCAGTACTTC.

The genes are TRBV4-2 and TRBJ1-2; 7 nucleotides line up with TRBD1. Germline V gene data show CDR1 as LGHNA and CDR2 as YNFKEQ. The CDR3 has 16 amino acids. V was clipped by 1 base and J by 4 bases; unmatched bases: 9. As DNA, the CDR3 is TGTGCCAGCAGCCAAGCCTCAGGGGGAAAGATCTATGGCTACACCTTC. Translated: CASSQASGGKIYGYTF.

The chain links TRBV30 to TRBJ2-7, with 14 bases that match TRBD2. The CDR3 loop spans 15 amino acids. Trimming took 2 bases from V and 7 from J; bases not matched to a gene: 7. Per germline, CDR1 GTSNPN and CDR2 SVGIG (reference sequence). For the CDR3, the DNA is TGTGCCTGGAGTTCTGGACTAGCGGGGGGCGGAGAGCAGTACTTC. Translated: CAWSSGLAGGGEQYF.

The chain recombines TRBV6-6 with TRBJ2-3; 14 positions match TRBD2. This CDR3 is built from 16 residues. Germline trimming cut 6 bases from V and 6 bases from J; bases unmatched to any gene: 8. Germline V CDR1 and CDR2: MNHNY, SVGAGI (reference sequence). In DNA form, the CDR3 reads TGTGCCAGCAGCGGACTAGCGGGGGGTGGTTCTGATACGCAGTATTTT. This codes for CASSGLAGGGSDTQYF.